This T cell receptor beta chain was sequenced during a study of blood T cell repertoires in COVID-19. Study context: PBMCs, B-cell-depleted T cells, or T cells provided the cDNA or gDNA that made up the material.

The CDR3 loop spans 14 amino acids. With 1 base removed from V and 7 bases from J, the gap between germline ends came to 11 bases. The germline V gene encodes CDR1 MGHDK and CDR2 SYGVNS. Here immunoSEQ multiplex PCR was the method, and the copy in TCRdb shows in-frame clones only, minus some. Here the sample spans fewer than 350,000 clones, roughly 89% being singletons. Material: PBMCs or T cells enriched from blood (not recorded which). This chain joins TRBV25-1 and TRBJ1-5, with D perhaps matching TRBD1 (5 bases). The sequence was collected from a man between 60 and 75 years old who had recovered from COVID-19. CDR3 residues: CASSELEGRQPQHF. The CDR3 nucleotides read TGTGCCAGCAGTGAATTGGAGGGGAGGCAGCCCCAGCATTTT.